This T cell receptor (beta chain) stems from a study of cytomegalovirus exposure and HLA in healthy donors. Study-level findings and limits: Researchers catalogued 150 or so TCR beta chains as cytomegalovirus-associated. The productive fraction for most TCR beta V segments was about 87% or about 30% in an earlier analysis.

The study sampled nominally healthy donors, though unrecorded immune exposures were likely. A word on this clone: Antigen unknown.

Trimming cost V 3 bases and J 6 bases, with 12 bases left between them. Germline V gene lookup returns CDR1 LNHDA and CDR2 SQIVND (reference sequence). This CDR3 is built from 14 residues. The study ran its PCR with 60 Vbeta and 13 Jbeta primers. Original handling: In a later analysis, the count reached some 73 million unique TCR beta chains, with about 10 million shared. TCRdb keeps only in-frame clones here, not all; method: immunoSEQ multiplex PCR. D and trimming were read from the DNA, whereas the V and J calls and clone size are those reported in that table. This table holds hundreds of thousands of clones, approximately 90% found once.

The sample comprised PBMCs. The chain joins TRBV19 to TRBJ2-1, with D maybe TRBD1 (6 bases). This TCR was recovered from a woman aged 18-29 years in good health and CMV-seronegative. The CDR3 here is CASSIGPGVNEQFF. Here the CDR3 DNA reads TGTGCCAGTAGTATCGGGCCAGGGGTCAATGAGCAGTTCTTC.